A selection of T cell receptor beta chains follows, all from one sample in a study of blood T cells in healthy people across ages. MiXCR was run by TCRdb on the 5' RACE reads, yielding one entry per CDR3 protein. The profile shows 1.5 million to 2 million distinct CDR3 sequences, roughly 49% of them singletons. The specimen was blood. The receptors derive from a woman between 35 and 50 years old in good health. Both conserved end residues are part of each CDR3. D genes are given only for firm matches. Only some rows state a clone size, as once, few, many or a class for expanded clones.

len,v_gene,j_gene,d_gene,abundance,CDR3nt,CDR3aa
15,TRBV27,TRBJ2-3,TRBD2,few,TGTGCCAGCATTCTGACTAGCGGAACCACAGATACGCAGTATTTT,CASILTSGTTDTQYF
13,TRBV18,TRBJ2-4,TRBD1,.,TGTGCCAGCTCACACAGGGGGCTGAACATTCAGTACTTC,CASSHRGLNIQYF
13,TRBV12-3/TRBV12-4,TRBJ2-3,.,.,TGTGCCAGCAGGAAGGAACAGGTTAATACGCAGTATTTT,CASRKEQVNTQYF
11,TRBV29-1,TRBJ2-3,.,few,TGCAGCGTTGACGAAGGAGATACGCAGTATTTT,CSVDEGDTQYF
13,TRBV4-3,TRBJ1-4,TRBD1,.,TGCGCCAGCAGCACGGACAGGGAACCCCAGCTGTTTTTT,CASSTDREPQLFF
17,TRBV7-2,TRBJ2-5,TRBD2,few,TGTGCCAGCAATTCGCACAAACTAGCGGGGGCCGGGGAGACCCAGTACTTC,CASNSHKLAGAGETQYF
13,TRBV6-5,TRBJ2-7,.,once,TGTGCCAGCACGGGGACGGATTGGGCCGAGCAGTACTTC,CASTGTDWAEQYF
15,TRBV7-2,TRBJ2-2,.,.,TGTGCCAGCAGCTTAGATGGCAGAGGGGCCGGGGAGCTGTTTTTT,CASSLDGRGAGELFF
15,TRBV4-1,TRBJ2-1,TRBD1,.,TGCGCCAGCAGCCAACTGGGGACAGGGGACAATGAGCAGTTCTTC,CASSQLGTGDNEQFF
14,TRBV5-1,TRBJ1-1,TRBD1,few,TGCGCCAGCAGCTCGTGGGACAGGCTCACTGAAGCTTTCTTT,CASSSWDRLTEAFF
16,TRBV29-1,TRBJ2-4,TRBD1,few,TGCAGCGTTGCCGGACAGGGTTGGATAGCAGGAAACATTCAGTACTTC,CSVAGQGWIAGNIQYF
15,TRBV4-2,TRBJ1-2,.,.,TGTGCCAGCAGCCAAGGGCTCAGACAGAACTATGGCTACACCTTC,CASSQGLRQNYGYTF
13,TRBV14,TRBJ1-2,TRBD1,.,TGTGCCAGCAGCCAAGCCCACAGGGGTGGAAACACCTTC,CASSQAHRGGNTF
14,TRBV15,TRBJ1-4,.,.,TGTGCCACCAGCAGAGATTCGGGACATGAAAAACTGTTTTTT,CATSRDSGHEKLFF
14,TRBV10-3,TRBJ1-2,.,.,TGTGCCATCAGTGAGACAGGGACTAACTATGGCTACACCTTC,CAISETGTNYGYTF
15,TRBV7-2,TRBJ2-1,TRBD2,.,TGTGCCAGCAGCTTAGAGCGGGGGCACTACAATGAGCAGTTCTTC,CASSLERGHYNEQFF
15,TRBV11-2,TRBJ2-3,.,once,TGTGCCAGCAGCTTAAGTAGCAGGAACACAGATACGCAGTATTTT,CASSLSSRNTDTQYF
13,TRBV28,TRBJ2-7,TRBD2,.,TGTGCCACCAGGACTAGCGGTCTCTACGAGCAGTACTTC,CATRTSGLYEQYF
12,TRBV20-1,TRBJ2-1,.,few,TGCAGTGCTGACGACGTAAACAATGAGCAGTTCTTC,CSADDVNNEQFF
15,TRBV18,TRBJ2-5,.,.,TGTGCCAGCTCACCGAGGAGGGCCCTCCGCGAGACCCAGTACTTC,CASSPRRALRETQYF
14,TRBV12-3/TRBV12-4,TRBJ2-2,.,few,TGTGCCAGCCGTCCTACACCGAACACCGGGGAGCTGTTTTTT,CASRPTPNTGELFF
12,TRBV29-1,TRBJ2-5,.,many,TGCAGCGTTGTGGGGATCCAAGAGACCCAGTACTTC,CSVVGIQETQYF
16,TRBV2,TRBJ1-2,TRBD1,.,TGTGCCAGCGTAGTTCTAGCAGGGGGTCAGGAGTATGGCTACACCTTC,CASVVLAGGQEYGYTF
16,TRBV7-7,TRBJ2-5,TRBD2,.,TGTGCTAGCAGCTTGGCTAGCGGGGGGTTTATTGAGACCCAGTACTTC,CASSLASGGFIETQYF
15,TRBV4-3,TRBJ2-5,.,few,TGCGCCAGCAGCCAAGTGCTAGGGGGTAGGGAGACCCAGTACTTC,CASSQVLGGRETQYF
14,TRBV7-9,TRBJ2-3,.,.,TGTGCCAGCAGCCGGATAGCGACCACAGATACGCAGTATTTT,CASSRIATTDTQYF
14,TRBV5-1,TRBJ2-3,.,.,TGCGCCAGCGAGGAAACGGGCACCACAGATACGCAGTATTTT,CASEETGTTDTQYF
15,TRBV28,TRBJ2-1,.,.,TGTGCCAGCACTACCGCGGGACTCCTTTACAATGAGCAGTTCTTC,CASTTAGLLYNEQFF
14,TRBV28,TRBJ2-5,TRBD2,.,TGTGCCAGCAGTCTGGGCGGGGGGCGGAAGACCCAGTACTTC,CASSLGGGRKTQYF
20,TRBV4-2,TRBJ2-6,TRBD1,few,TGTGCCAGCAGCCAAGAGATTGCAGGACAGGGGTTTTCTGGGGCCAACGTCCTGACTTTC,CASSQEIAGQGFSGANVLTF
17,TRBV9,TRBJ2-1,TRBD1,.,TGTGCCAGCAGCGCATACCTAGGACAGGGGTTTAGGAATGAGCAGTTCTTC,CASSAYLGQGFRNEQFF
15,TRBV11-1,TRBJ1-1,.,.,TGTGCCAGCAGCTTCCTATCCGGGTCGAACACTGAAGCTTTCTTT,CASSFLSGSNTEAFF
14,TRBV5-1,TRBJ2-3,TRBD2,.,TGCGCCAGCTCCCCCGGCGGGGAGGGAGATACGCAGTATTTT,CASSPGGEGDTQYF
17,TRBV7-9,TRBJ2-7,TRBD2,.,TGTGCCAGCAGCTTCCCCGCGGGAGCCATACCCGACTACGAGCAGTACTTC,CASSFPAGAIPDYEQYF
16,TRBV12-3/TRBV12-4,TRBJ2-7,TRBD2,few,TGTGCCAGCAGTTCGGGACTAGCGGGGCCCACCTACGAGCAGTACTTC,CASSSGLAGPTYEQYF
15,TRBV20-1,TRBJ2-1,TRBD2,.,TGCAGTGCTTCCCAGCGGGGGGGAATCTACAATGAGCAGTTCTTC,CSASQRGGIYNEQFF
13,TRBV4-3,TRBJ1-2,.,.,TGCGCCAGCAGCCAAGATTCGTACAGGGGCTACACCTTC,CASSQDSYRGYTF
13,TRBV12-3/TRBV12-4,TRBJ2-5,.,.,TGTGCCAGCAGTTCACCGTACCAAGAGACCCAGTACTTC,CASSSPYQETQYF
16,TRBV7-2,TRBJ2-7,TRBD1,few,TGTGCCAGCAGCTTAGTCGGGACAGGGATCCCCTACGAGCAGTACTTC,CASSLVGTGIPYEQYF
13,TRBV12-3/TRBV12-4,TRBJ2-7,.,.,TGTGCCAGCAGTTTGCACAGAAGCTACGAGCAGTACTTC,CASSLHRSYEQYF
14,TRBV3-1,TRBJ2-4,.,.,TGTGCCAGCAGCCAGGTAATCCGAGGGGGCATTCAGTACTTC,CASSQVIRGGIQYF
15,TRBV2,TRBJ1-2,TRBD1,.,TGTGCCAGGACTTCCGGGACAGGGGACGACTATGGCTACACCTTC,CARTSGTGDDYGYTF
16,TRBV5-6,TRBJ1-2,.,.,TGTGCCAGCAGTTACGGGACCCACCAAATAAACTATGGCTACACCTTC,CASSYGTHQINYGYTF
15,TRBV12-3/TRBV12-4,TRBJ2-7,TRBD2,.,TGTGCCAGCAGTTTAAACCGGCGGGGGGGCTACGAGCAGTACTTC,CASSLNRRGGYEQYF
15,TRBV10-3,TRBJ2-1,.,few,TGTGCCATCAGTGGGTTAGCGGATTCCTACAATGAGCAGTTCTTC,CAISGLADSYNEQFF
16,TRBV27,TRBJ2-5,.,few,TGTGCCAGCAGTTTACGGGCGGAATGGTACCAAGAGACCCAGTACTTC,CASSLRAEWYQETQYF
15,TRBV15,TRBJ2-5,.,few,TGTGCCACCAGCAGAAGGGATCCGGGTCGAGAGACCCAGTACTTC,CATSRRDPGRETQYF
16,TRBV13,TRBJ2-6,.,.,TGTGCCAGCAGCTTTACAGGGATTACTGGGGCCAACGTCCTGACTTTC,CASSFTGITGANVLTF
14,TRBV15,TRBJ1-5,.,many,TGTGCCACCAGCAGAGATGGAGGGACTCAGCCCCAGCATTTT,CATSRDGGTQPQHF
16,TRBV5-1,TRBJ2-4,TRBD2,.,TGCGCCAGCAGCTTGGTTTTGGGACTAGCCGGGGGCATTCAGTACTTC,CASSLVLGLAGGIQYF
17,TRBV4-3,TRBJ2-7,TRBD2,.,TGCGCCAGCAGCCAAGAGATCGGTTTAGGCGGGGGCTACGAGCAGTACTTC,CASSQEIGLGGGYEQYF
15,TRBV4-3,TRBJ2-5,TRBD1,.,TGCGCCAGCAGCCAAGATAGGGACAGGGGATCCGAACAGTACTTC,CASSQDRDRGSEQYF
10,TRBV29-1,TRBJ2-1,.,.,TGCAGCGCTGGACAGAGTGAGCAGTTCTTC,CSAGQSEQFF
17,TRBV2,TRBJ2-7,TRBD2,few,TGTGCCAGCAGTGAAGGGTCGGGGACTACCTTCCTTTGGGAGCAGTACTTC,CASSEGSGTTFLWEQYF
15,TRBV2,TRBJ2-3,TRBD2,.,TGTGCCAGCAGTGGACTAGCGGGGGTCAGGGATACGCAGTATTTT,CASSGLAGVRDTQYF
17,TRBV12-3/TRBV12-4,TRBJ1-6,.,.,TGTGCCAGCAGCTGTAATTCAGGGAGTTCAGTACGTTCACCCCTCCACTTT,CASSCNSGSSVRSPLHF